The 18 T cell receptor beta chains given below trace back to one sample, sequenced in a study of T cell responses to AZD1222 COVID-19 vaccine. Clones were sequenced by immunoSEQ multiplex PCR, and TCRdb holds only the in-frame ones, with some missing. The sample holds 150,000 to 200,000 clones, just over 90% seen once. The source was peripheral blood, collected on day 0 of AZD1222 vaccination. The source is an adult in good health.

The CDR3 DNA sequence: TGTGCCAGCAGTTACTCGTACAGGAGTGTAGGTCAGCCCCAGCATTTT. This translates into CASSYSYRSVGQPQHF. The chain links TRBV6-6 to TRBJ1-5; possibly TRBD1 for D (5 bases). The germline V gene encodes CDR1 MNHNY and CDR2 SVGAGI (reference sequence). V lost 0 bases, J lost 6 bases, and 15 bases lay in between. The CDR3 is 16 amino acids.

The chain has TRBV11-2 and TRBJ1-5; D not certain. Trimming removed 3 bases at V and 0 bases at J, with 15 bases between. CDR1 and CDR2 (germline): SGHAT, FQNNGV. The CDR3 contains 17 residues. DNA of the CDR3: TGTGCCAGCAGCTTTGTTCGGGGAACATATAGCAATCAGCCCCAGCATTTT. Its protein is CASSFVRGTYSNQPQHF.

This CDR3 is CSASRFEEATEAFF. The CDR3 bases are TGCAGTGCTAGTCGCTTTGAGGAGGCCACTGAAGCTTTCTTT. V gene TRBV20-1 combines with J gene TRBJ1-1; D call uncertain. The CDR3 covers 14 residues. V was shortened by 3 bases and J by 4 bases, with 15 bases between the two germline ends. Germline V lookup: CDR1 DFQATT, CDR2 SNEGSKA (reference sequence).

This chain joins TRBV6-2 or TRBV6-3 and TRBJ1-1, with unresolved D. Germline V gene lookup returns CDR1 MNHEY and CDR2 SVGEGT. There are 11 residues in the CDR3. V dropped 2 bases and J dropped 8 bases, with 6 bases sitting between them. Written as DNA, the CDR3 is TGTGCCAGCAGTTACCGGGGAGAAGCTTTCTTT. It yields the protein CASSYRGEAFF.

The chain is built from TRBV6-5 and TRBJ2-4; TRBD1 matches 7 bases. Trimming removed 5 bases from V and 7 bases from J; junction bases left unmatched: 5. This CDR3 is 13 amino acids long. The V gene's germline CDR1 is MNHEY and CDR2 SVGAGI. The CDR3 DNA is TGTGCCAGCAGTCGACAGGGTATCAACATTCAGTACTTC. The encoded protein is CASSRQGINIQYF.

The V and J genes are TRBV6-5 and TRBJ2-7; 9 nucleotides match TRBD2. Unmatched junction bases numbered 5, after V lost 5 bases and J lost 0 bases. CDR3 length equals 15 residues. Germline V gives CDR1 MNHEY, CDR2 SVGAGI. The CDR3 reads CASSPSGTASYEQYF. The DNA of the CDR3 is TGTGCCAGCAGTCCTAGCGGGACCGCCTCCTACGAGCAGTACTTC.

The chain combines TRBV6-5 with TRBJ2-7; D may be TRBD2 (6 bases). Germline V lookup: CDR1 MNHEY, CDR2 SVGAGI. V was trimmed by 7 bases and J by 2 bases, leaving 12 bases between them. CDR3 length equals 13 residues. CDR3 region: CASKPGVAYEQYF. The CDR3 DNA is TGTGCCAGCAAGCCGGGGGTCGCCTACGAGCAGTACTTC.

This chain links TRBV10-1 with TRBJ2-3; D is possibly TRBD2 (5 bases). The CDR3 has 14 residues. CDR1 is WNHNN, CDR2 SYGVQD, per germline (reference sequence). Trimming cost V 6 bases and J 2 bases, with 12 bases left between them. CDR3 DNA sequence: TGCGCCAGCAGCACCGGAGGAGTCACAGATACGCAGTATTTT. It translates to CASSTGGVTDTQYF.

This chain links TRBV19 with TRBJ1-5; the match to TRBD1 covers 8 bases. Unmatched junction bases numbered 3, after V lost 4 bases and J lost 1 base. Looked up from germline, CDR1 is LNHDA and CDR2 is SQIVND (reference sequence). The CDR3 totals 15 residues. The CDR3 DNA reads TGTGCCAGTAGTAGGGGACAGGTCAGCAATCAGCCCCAGCATTTT. As protein: CASSRGQVSNQPQHF.

The CDR3 DNA follows: TGCGCCAGCAGCTTGCCAGCTATGAACACTGAAGCTTTCTTT. It translates to CASSLPAMNTEAFF. The V call is TRBV5-1, the J call TRBJ1-1; no clear D. CDR1 is SGHRS and CDR2 is YFSETQ in the germline V gene. V was cut by 1 base and J by 0 bases, with 7 bases left in between. This CDR3 has 14 amino acids.

J is TRBJ1-1 and V is TRBV15; D is undetermined. There are 16 residues in the CDR3. The germline gives CDR1 LNHNV, CDR2 YYDKDF (reference sequence). Deletions cut 0 bases from V and 5 bases from J, with 16 bases between. This CDR3 reads CATSRDPSAGRTEAFF. Here the CDR3 DNA reads TGTGCCACCAGCAGAGATCCGTCAGCGGGGAGAACTGAAGCTTTCTTT.

V and J are TRBV3-1 (or the pseudogene TRBV3-2) and TRBJ1-2; D call uncertain. Deletions cut 0 bases from V and 4 bases from J, with 12 bases between. CDR1 and CDR2 from the germline V gene are LGHDT and YNNKEL (reference sequence). This CDR3 has 15 residues. DNA for the CDR3: TGTGCCAGCAGCCAAGAGGCTTGGGTGGGCTATGGCTACACCTTC. This encodes CASSQEAWVGYGYTF.

The rearrangement joins TRBV27 to TRBJ1-5, with D maybe TRBD1 (6 bases). Germline CDR1 is MNHEY and CDR2 is SMNVEV (reference sequence). Trimming left V 6 bases short and J 4 bases short, with 13 bases between. The CDR3 runs 14 residues. CDR3 amino acids: CASSFIQGNQPQHF. The CDR3 region has the DNA TGTGCCAGCAGCTTTATACAGGGAAATCAGCCCCAGCATTTT.

The chain recombines TRBV7-6 with TRBJ1-1, with D unresolved. V gave up 4 bases and J gave up 3 bases, with 6 bases separating them. Germline CDR1 is SGHVS and CDR2 is FNYEAQ. The CDR3 has 12 residues. The CDR3 loop reads CASSSLDTEAFF. The CDR3 DNA reads TGTGCCAGCAGCTCCCTTGACACTGAAGCTTTCTTT.

The chain is built from TRBV7-2 and TRBJ1-5; maybe TRBD1 (5 bases). This CDR3 spans 14 amino acids. Trimming left V 1 base short and J 6 bases short, with 10 bases between. Germline V gene lookup returns CDR1 SGHTA and CDR2 FQGNSA. The CDR3: CASSLGLGAQPQHF. CDR3 in DNA: TGTGCCAGCAGCTTAGGGTTAGGGGCTCAGCCCCAGCATTTT.

The chain carries TRBV27 and TRBJ2-3, with D tentatively TRBD1 or TRBD2 (5 bases each). This CDR3 is 13 amino acids long. V was clipped by 2 bases and J by 3 bases, with 6 bases between them. Germline V gene data show CDR1 as MNHEY and CDR2 as SMNVEV (reference sequence). CDR3 bases: TGTGCCAGCAGTTTAGAGGGGACAGATACGCAGTATTTT. This gives the protein CASSLEGTDTQYF.

V gene TRBV5-4 combines with J gene TRBJ2-2; the D is unclear. In germline, CDR1 is SGHNT, CDR2 YYREEE (reference sequence). V was pared by 2 bases and J by 4 bases, with 9 bases between. This CDR3 contains 14 residues. The CDR3 loop is CASSFGPGTGELFF. In nucleotides, the CDR3 is TGTGCCAGCAGCTTTGGCCCGGGCACCGGGGAGCTGTTTTTT.

This rearrangement joins TRBV7-9 to TRBJ2-5, with 7 positions matching TRBD2. CDR3 size: 17 residues. Germline V gives CDR1 SEHNR, CDR2 FQNEAQ (reference sequence). V shed 0 bases and J 2 bases; nucleotides not matched to a gene: 9. The CDR3 reads CASSLAGLADFQETQYF. DNA of the CDR3: TGTGCCAGCAGCTTAGCGGGTCTAGCGGACTTTCAAGAGACCCAGTACTTC.